These 14 T cell receptor beta chains came from one sample sequenced in a study of cytomegalovirus exposure and HLA in healthy donors (dated by TCRdb to the late 2010s). Library prep was done by the immunoSEQ multiplex PCR assay. TCRdb re-hosts the immuneACCESS table, in-frame sequences only. Its copies lack some clones; in the studies checked, an unresolved V gene accounts for under half of them, and the cause for the rest is not known. This sample gives 220,000 or so clones in total; around 86% of them show up just once. About 2% of the sample is taken by the ten largest. The sequenced material came from PBMCs. All receptors derive from a woman under 30 in good health and CMV-seropositive.

The rearrangement links TRBV28 to TRBJ1-5; the D is unclear. The CDR3 has 15 amino acids. V was pared by 10 bases and J by 1 base, with 17 bases between. Germline-derived CDR1 and CDR2 are MDHEN and SYDVKM. The CDR3 region has the DNA TGTGCCACCAACCCCGGACGGAGGAGCAATCAGCCCCAGCATTTT. It specifies CATNPGRRSNQPQHF.

Here the CDR3 DNA reads TGTGCCAGCAGTTTATCGGGACAGGGGTTTAACACTGAAGCTTTCTTT. Amino acids: CASSLSGQGFNTEAFF. The chain has TRBV27 and TRBJ1-1; 10 bases agree with TRBD1. Trimming cost V 0 bases and J 2 bases; bases outside gene matches: 3. The CDR3 sequence is 16 residues long. Germline V gene data show CDR1 as MNHEY and CDR2 as SMNVEV (reference sequence).

The V call is TRBV4-1, the J call TRBJ2-3, with D possibly being TRBD2 (5 bases). V was shortened by 1 base and J by 2 bases, with 7 bases between the two germline ends. The germline CDR1 and CDR2 sequences are MGHRA and YSYEKL. This CDR3 is built from 14 residues. CDR3 DNA: TGCGCCAGCAGCCAAGGACTACTCACAGATACGCAGTATTTT. Protein sequence: CASSQGLLTDTQYF.

The chain recombines TRBV5-4 with TRBJ2-1; 10 nucleotides align to TRBD2. The CDR3 covers 15 residues. Trimming at V came to 2 bases and at J to 2 bases, leaving 1 base not matched to a gene. Germline V CDR1 and CDR2: SGHNT, YYREEE (reference sequence). The CDR3 spells CASSFLAGAYNEQFF. DNA of the CDR3: TGTGCCAGCAGCTTCCTAGCGGGAGCCTACAATGAGCAGTTCTTC.

The chain combines TRBV18 with TRBJ2-5; D is possibly TRBD1 (6 bases). V dropped 3 bases and J dropped 4 bases, with 12 bases sitting between them. The CDR3 sequence is 14 residues long. Germline V gene sequence: CDR1 KGHSH, CDR2 LQKENI. In DNA form, the CDR3 reads TGTGCCAGCTCACCTGTGACAGGAATAGAGACCCAGTACTTC. Translation gives CASSPVTGIETQYF.

The V call is TRBV9, the J call TRBJ2-7; TRBD2 is a possible D gene (6 bases). The CDR3 is 15 residues long. Per the germline V gene, CDR1 is SGDLS and CDR2 is YYNGEE. V gave up 4 bases and J gave up 6 bases, with 20 bases separating them. The chain's CDR3 is CASSRSGTLSREQYF. For the CDR3, the DNA is TGTGCCAGCAGCCGTAGTGGGACTCTGAGCCGCGAGCAGTACTTC.

The chain recombines TRBV2 with TRBJ1-2; 12 bases agree with TRBD1. In germline, CDR1 is SNHLY, CDR2 FYNNEI. The CDR3 length is 14 residues. Unmatched junction bases numbered 5, after V lost 6 bases and J lost 6 bases. CDR3: CASRGGQGADGYTF. The CDR3 DNA reads as TGTGCCAGCAGGGGGGGACAGGGGGCGGATGGCTACACCTTC.

The chain links TRBV9 to TRBJ2-7; 7 bases map to TRBD2. CDR1 and CDR2 (germline): SGDLS, YYNGEE. This CDR3 spans 12 amino acids. V was clipped by 7 bases and J by 4 bases; unmatched bases: 5. The CDR3 DNA reads TGTGCCAGCGGCGGGGAGGGGTACGAGCAGTACTTC. Protein: CASGGEGYEQYF. The entire variable domain, with the rest obtained from reference TRBV9 and TRBJ2-7, is as follows: DSGVTQTPKHLITATGQRVTLRCSPRSGDLSVYWYQQSLDQGLQFLIQYYNGEERAKGNILERFSAQQFPDLHSELNLSSLELGDSALYFCASGGEGYEQYFGPGTRLTVT.

The V gene is TRBV27, the J gene TRBJ1-2, with 10 bases identical to TRBD1. The CDR3 runs to 16 residues. V lost 5 bases, J lost 4 bases, and 10 bases stayed unmatched. The germline CDR1 and CDR2 sequences are MNHEY and SMNVEV (reference sequence). DNA for the CDR3: TGTGCCAGCAGTCCCCTCGGACAGGGGGGTAGCTATGGCTACACCTTC. Translated, it gives CASSPLGQGGSYGYTF.

The chain has TRBV13 and TRBJ2-5, with 12 bases aligning to TRBD1. The V segment lost 6 bases and the J segment 5 bases; nucleotides outside the gene matches: 10. Germline CDR1 reads PRHDT; CDR2 reads FYEKMQ (reference sequence). The CDR3 is 16 residues long. CDR3 in DNA: TGTGCCAGCAGTCCCACCGGGACAGGGGGCACGGAGACCCAGTACTTC. Protein sequence: CASSPTGTGGTETQYF. Variable domain in full (rest from reference TRBV13 and TRBJ2-5): AAGVIQSPRHLIKEKRETATLKCYPIPRHDTVYWYQQGPGQDPQFLISFYEKMQSDKGSIPDRFSAQQFSDYHSELNMSSLELGDSALYFCASSPTGTGGTETQYFGPGTRLLVL.

The CDR3 here is CASSQKREGPGELFF. CDR3 nucleotides: TGCGCCAGCAGCCAGAAGCGGGAGGGCCCTGGGGAGCTGTTTTTT. The chain has TRBV4-1 and TRBJ2-2; the match to TRBD2 covers 10 bases. Per the germline V gene, CDR1 is MGHRA and CDR2 is YSYEKL. The CDR3 runs 15 residues. J was trimmed by 8 bases and V by 3 bases; bases with no gene match: 6.

The chain employs TRBV19 and TRBJ2-6, with 9 bases that match TRBD2. V lost 4 bases and J lost 1; bases outside the gene matches: 8. The CDR3 has 18 amino acids. Germline CDR1 reads LNHDA; CDR2 reads SQIVND (reference sequence). CDR3 region: CASSSPGLATSGANVLTF. As DNA, the CDR3 is TGTGCCAGTAGTAGCCCGGGACTAGCAACATCTGGGGCCAACGTCCTGACTTTC. The entire variable domain, with the rest obtained from reference TRBV19 and TRBJ2-6, is as follows: DGGITQSPKYLFRKEGQNVTLSCEQNLNHDAMYWYRQDPGQGLRLIYYSQIVNDFQKGDIAEGYSVSREKKESFPLTVTSAQKNPTAFYLCASSSPGLATSGANVLTFGAGSRLTVL.

This rearrangement joins TRBV29-1 to TRBJ1-1; the match to TRBD1 covers 7 bases. From germline, CDR1 is SQVTM and CDR2 ANQGSEA. The CDR3 runs to 13 residues. The junction had 6 bases not matched to a gene; V was cut back by 8 bases and J by 0 bases. The CDR3 DNA reads TGCAGCTCGGGACAGATCATGAACACTGAAGCTTTCTTT. Protein product: CSSGQIMNTEAFF.

This clone was counted once. This sequence joins TRBV5-1 and TRBJ2-5; a possible D gene is TRBD2 (5 bases). This CDR3 is 13 amino acids long. Germline CDR1 is SGHRS and CDR2 is YFSETQ. V was cut by 3 bases and J by 2 bases, with 8 bases left in between. CDR3 in amino acids: CASSSGSQETQYF. CDR3 coding DNA: TGCGCCAGCAGCTCGGGGAGTCAAGAGACCCAGTACTTC.